Following are 27 T cell receptor beta chains from one sample sequenced in a study of blood T cells in healthy people across ages. Combining a sample-barcoded 5' primer with a J-beta primer mix, a second PCR ran for roughly 6 to 12 cycles. Each CDR3 protein is one row after TCRdb ran MiXCR on the 5' RACE reads. This table has 950,000 to 1,200,000 distinct CDR3 sequences, roughly two fifths appearing once. What was sequenced was blood. The receptors were sampled from a man aged 18 to 29 in good health.

There are a few counts of this clonotype. J is TRBJ1-2 and V is TRBV3-1; no definite D call. The germline CDR1 and CDR2 sequences are LGHDT and YNNKEL (reference sequence). This CDR3 has 15 amino acids. V shed 1 base and J shed 6 bases, with 15 bases lying between them. The CDR3 DNA sequence: TGTGCCAGCAGCCAAGTTCAAGGGTACGAAAATGGCTACACCTTC. Its protein product is CASSQVQGYENGYTF.

This clonotype was observed a handful of times. The rearrangement joins TRBV5-1 to TRBJ1-5; the match to TRBD1 covers 7 bases. V lost 4 bases and J lost 5; bases outside the gene matches: 21. The CDR3 has 19 residues. Per germline, CDR1 SGHRS and CDR2 YFSETQ. The CDR3 DNA sequence: TGCGCCAGCAGCCCGATCCTGATAAATACCGGGACAGATGATCAGCCCCAGCATTTT. It encodes CASSPILINTGTDDQPQHF.

The V gene is TRBV6-1, the J gene TRBJ1-5; D is unresolved. The V end was cut by 3 bases, the J end by 7 bases, with 19 bases between. CDR1 MNHNS and CDR2 SASEGT come from the germline V gene. CDR3 length equals 16 residues. CDR3 DNA sequence: TGTGCCAGCAGTGAGGCGACGCATGAGCGGAGCCAGCCCCAGCATTTT. Protein: CASSEATHERSQPQHF.

The chain carries TRBV30 and TRBJ2-4; D is unresolved. V was clipped by 1 base and J by 2 bases, with 12 bases between them. CDR1 GTSNPN and CDR2 SVGIG come from the germline V gene (reference sequence). The CDR3 covers 15 residues. CDR3 in DNA: TGTGCCTGGAGTGCTATTAGGAGTCCCAAAAACATTCAGTACTTC. Residues: CAWSAIRSPKNIQYF.

This clonotype was counted a few times. The genes are TRBV4-3 and TRBJ2-1; no reliable D call. V gave up 1 base and J gave up 3 bases, with 4 bases separating them. The CDR3 is 13 amino acids. CDR1 and CDR2 from the germline V gene are LGHNA and YSLEER. CDR3 nucleotide sequence: TGCGCCAGCAGCCAAGTTAGCTACAATGAGCAGTTCTTC. Protein: CASSQVSYNEQFF.

The rearrangement joins TRBV24-1 to TRBJ1-5, with D hard to call. This CDR3 is built from 15 residues. Germline V gene data show CDR1 as KGHDR and CDR2 as SFDVKD. V lost 1 base and J 7 bases, leaving 13 bases between the germline ends. The CDR3 loop is CATSDFPPSDQPQHF. CDR3 coding DNA: TGTGCCACCAGTGATTTCCCACCATCGGACCAGCCCCAGCATTTT.

The rearrangement joins TRBV2 to TRBJ2-3; perhaps TRBD2 as D (5 bases). The CDR3 contains 17 residues. The germline V gene encodes CDR1 SNHLY and CDR2 FYNNEI. Trimming took 2 bases from V and 0 from J, leaving 15 bases between them. DNA of the CDR3: TGTGCCAGCAGTGAACGAACTGGCGGGCCTAGCACAGATACGCAGTATTTT. It specifies CASSERTGGPSTDTQYF.

V gene TRBV4-1 combines with J gene TRBJ1-5; D is ambiguous. Per germline, CDR1 MGHRA and CDR2 YSYEKL. The CDR3 sequence is 15 residues long. The V and J ends lost 0 bases and 5 bases respectively, with 11 bases between them. CDR3 sequence: CASSQDGDPDQPQHF. The CDR3 DNA reads TGCGCCAGCAGCCAAGATGGGGATCCCGATCAGCCCCAGCATTTT.

This clonotype has more than one count but fewer than ten. This rearrangement joins TRBV6-5 to TRBJ1-1; tentatively, D is TRBD1 (6 bases). This CDR3 has 16 residues. CDR1 and CDR2 from the germline V gene are MNHEY and SVGAGI. With 6 bases removed from V and 8 bases from J, the gap between germline ends came to 25 bases. CDR3 residues: CASSSRTGHLNPEAFF. DNA for the CDR3: TGTGCCAGCAGCTCTAGAACGGGACATCTTAATCCAGAAGCTTTCTTT.

J is TRBJ2-3 and V is TRBV20-1; D unresolved. The V and J ends lost 0 bases and 6 bases respectively, with 13 bases between them. Germline loops: CDR1 DFQATT, CDR2 SNEGSKA (reference sequence). This CDR3 is 14 amino acids long. The CDR3 region is CSAREGRAFDTQYF. The CDR3 region has the DNA TGCAGTGCTAGAGAGGGTCGAGCTTTCGATACGCAGTATTTT.

This clonotype has only a few counts. The chain is built from TRBV2 and TRBJ1-5; D call uncertain. The CDR3 totals 13 residues. Germline CDR1 SNHLY, CDR2 FYNNEI. Trimming shortened V by 3 bases and J by 6 bases, and 9 bases separated the two germline ends. The CDR3 is CASSDRVVQPQHF. CDR3 coding DNA: TGTGCCAGCAGTGATAGGGTGGTTCAGCCCCAGCATTTT.

This clonotype has just a few counts. The genes are TRBV12-3 or TRBV12-4 and TRBJ2-7, with 7 bases lining up with TRBD1. V dropped 6 bases and J dropped 0; count of bases not matched to a gene: 8. The CDR3 extends over 15 amino acids. Written as DNA, the CDR3 is TGTGCCAGCAGCCAGGGACAGTCGTTCTCCTACGAGCAGTACTTC. Protein: CASSQGQSFSYEQYF.

This clonotype occurred a few times. The chain is built from TRBV29-1 and TRBJ2-1; possibly TRBD2 for D (7 bases). The CDR3 covers 16 residues. In germline, CDR1 is SQVTM, CDR2 ANQGSEA. Trimming shortened V by 6 bases and J by 7 bases, and 25 bases separated the two germline ends. The CDR3 is CSVVVAVGGAGNEQFF. CDR3 sequence (DNA): TGCAGCGTGGTCGTAGCTGTGGGGGGGGCCGGGAATGAGCAGTTCTTC.

The table lists this clonotype with a few counts. This chain connects TRBV10-3 to TRBJ1-5, with 9 bases fitting TRBD1. The ends lost 10 bases at V and 4 bases at J; junction bases unmatched: 8. CDR1 is ENHRY and CDR2 is SYGVKD in the germline V gene. The CDR3 runs to 14 residues. Here the CDR3 reads CATNGGTGNQPQHF. In DNA form, the CDR3 reads TGTGCCACCAATGGTGGGACAGGGAATCAGCCCCAGCATTTT.

The chain carries TRBV6-6 and TRBJ1-5, with unresolved D. Per germline, CDR1 MNHNY and CDR2 SVGAGI (reference sequence). The CDR3 runs to 16 residues. With 6 bases removed from V and 3 bases from J, the gap between germline ends came to 18 bases. The CDR3 loop is CASSPGHGLDNQPQHF. CDR3 sequence (DNA): TGTGCCAGCAGCCCCGGGCACGGTCTCGACAATCAGCCCCAGCATTTT.

This clonotype was found a few times. This chain joins TRBV12-3 or TRBV12-4 and TRBJ2-3; 16 bases agree with TRBD2. The CDR3 is made up of 16 amino acids. Trimming at V came to 8 bases and at J to 1 base, leaving 3 bases not matched to a gene. CDR3 sequence reads: CASGTSGGVGTDTQYF. CDR3 DNA sequence: TGTGCCAGCGGGACTAGCGGGGGGGTTGGCACAGATACGCAGTATTTT.

The table lists this clonotype with a few counts. The rearrangement links TRBV9 to TRBJ2-1; 8 bases are shared with TRBD2. The CDR3 is 16 amino acids. Trimming removed 4 bases from V and 3 bases from J; junction bases left unmatched: 9. CDR1 is SGDLS, CDR2 YYNGEE, per germline. CDR3 loop: CASSPLGGGSYNEQFF. In DNA form, the CDR3 reads TGTGCCAGCAGCCCCCTCGGGGGGGGGAGCTACAATGAGCAGTTCTTC.

The chain employs TRBV25-1 and TRBJ1-5; D gene uncertain. V was clipped by 6 bases and J by 3 bases, with 6 bases between them. The CDR3 spans 12 residues. Germline V gives CDR1 MGHDK, CDR2 SYGVNS. The CDR3 loop reads CASREHNQPQHF. CDR3 sequence (DNA): TGTGCCAGCAGGGAGCACAATCAGCCCCAGCATTTT.

V and J are TRBV11-3 and TRBJ2-1; D tentatively fits TRBD1 or TRBD2 (6 bases each). The germline V gene encodes CDR1 SGHNT and CDR2 YENEEA. V dropped 3 bases and J dropped 1 base, with 13 bases sitting between them. The CDR3 is made up of 16 amino acids. The CDR3 nucleotides read TGTGCCAGCAGCTTGTCCTGGGGGGCATCCTACAATGAGCAGTTCTTC. This translates into CASSLSWGASYNEQFF. Using reference TRBV11-3 and TRBJ2-1 for the parts outside the CDR3, the full variable domain is EAGVVQSPRYKIIEKKQPVAFWCNPISGHNTLYWYLQNLGQGPELLIRYENEEAVDDSQLPKDRFSAERLKGVDSTLKIQPAELGDSAVYLCASSLSWGASYNEQFFGPGTRLTVL.

This clonotype was detected only a few times. V is TRBV4-3 and J is TRBJ1-1; D is unresolved. This CDR3 contains 15 residues. Trimming left V 0 bases short and J 0 bases short, with 8 bases between. The V gene's germline CDR1 is LGHNA and CDR2 YSLEER. CDR3 region: CASSQEGRMNTEAFF. The CDR3 DNA sequence: TGCGCCAGCAGCCAAGAAGGACGGATGAACACTGAAGCTTTCTTT.

This clonotype was observed a handful of times. V usage is TRBV5-1 and J usage is TRBJ1-1; D ambiguous. The CDR3 sequence is 13 residues long. V lost 4 bases to trimming and J lost 0 bases, with 7 bases between them. CDR1 SGHRS and CDR2 YFSETQ come from the germline V gene. CDR3 DNA: TGCGCCAGCAGCGTGACGGTGAACACTGAAGCTTTCTTT. Translated: CASSVTVNTEAFF. Complete variable domain (other parts from reference TRBV5-1 and TRBJ1-1): KAGVTQTPRYLIKTRGQQVTLSCSPISGHRSVSWYQQTPGQGLQFLFEYFSETQRNKGNFPGRFSGRQFSNSRSEMNVSTLELGDSALYLCASSVTVNTEAFFGQGTRLTVV.

This clonotype was found a few times. At one end, the junction sequence differs from germline, possibly due to a read error. The chain recombines TRBV4-3 with TRBJ2-2, with unresolved D. This CDR3 region has 13 residues. Per germline, CDR1 LGHNA and CDR2 YSLEER. The CDR3 reads CASSQENNGELFF. The CDR3 DNA is TGCGCCAGCAGCCAAGAGAACAACGGGGAGCTGTTTTTT.

The chain combines TRBV10-3 with TRBJ2-6; 10 bases are shared with TRBD1. Germline V lookup: CDR1 ENHRY, CDR2 SYGVKD. There are 15 residues in the CDR3. Germline trimming cut 11 bases from V and 0 bases from J; bases unmatched to any gene: 4. The CDR3 is CAAWTGGSGANVLTF. The CDR3 DNA is TGTGCCGCCTGGACAGGGGGCTCTGGGGCCAACGTCCTGACTTTC.

The sample holds a few counts of this clonotype. V usage is TRBV27 and J usage is TRBJ2-1; 8 positions agree with TRBD2. The CDR3 is 18 amino acids. The V segment lost 2 bases and the J segment 4 bases; nucleotides outside the gene matches: 13. Germline CDR1 MNHEY, CDR2 SMNVEV (reference sequence). CDR3 region: CASSLRGAAGGRYNEQFF. In DNA, the CDR3 is TGTGCCAGCAGTTTAAGGGGGGCGGCGGGGGGACGTTACAATGAGCAGTTCTTC.

This clonotype occurred a few times. The chain joins TRBV24-1 to TRBJ2-1, with 11 bases fitting TRBD1. The V and J ends lost 4 bases and 6 bases, in that order; junction bases with no gene match: 4. Germline V lookup: CDR1 KGHDR, CDR2 SFDVKD. The CDR3 covers 15 residues. DNA of the CDR3: TGTGCCACCAGTGACACCGGGACAGGGGGCAATGAGCAGTTCTTC. Encoded protein: CATSDTGTGGNEQFF.

This clonotype was counted many times. The chain joins TRBV20-1 to TRBJ1-5; 7 bases fit TRBD1. The CDR3 is made up of 14 amino acids. Germline assignment: CDR1 DFQATT and CDR2 SNEGSKA (reference sequence). V shed 6 bases, J shed 6 bases, and the junction held 11 bases outside the gene matches. The CDR3 nucleotides read TGCAGTGCCACTGAGGGGGCGTTCGGTCAGCCCCAGCATTTT. Translating it yields CSATEGAFGQPQHF.

This chain links TRBV6-5 with TRBJ2-7; 7 nucleotides align to TRBD1. The CDR3 runs 12 residues. V gave up 5 bases and J gave up 7 bases; unmatched junction bases: 5. The germline V gene has CDR1 MNHEY and CDR2 SVGAGI. The CDR3 region is CASSGTVAEQYF. Written as DNA, the CDR3 is TGTGCCAGCAGTGGGACAGTAGCTGAGCAGTACTTC.